The next 21 T cell receptor beta chains were all read from a single sample in a study of control samples from healthy donors and cancer patients. Here immunoSEQ multiplex PCR was the method, and the copy in TCRdb shows in-frame clones only, minus some. This table has around 100,000 clones, about 89% appearing once. The sample was PBMCs. The origin of the receptors is a man in his 60s with lung cancer.

The chain combines TRBV19 with TRBJ2-2; perhaps TRBD2 as D (5 bases). CDR3 size: 14 residues. Deletions cut 7 bases from V and 8 bases from J, with 17 bases between. CDR1 is LNHDA, CDR2 SQIVND, per germline (reference sequence). In DNA, the CDR3 is TGTGCCAGTACCATCTCAAGGGAGTCAGGGGAGCTGTTTTTT. This gives the protein CASTISRESGELFF.

CDR3 sequence reads: CASSSTVNTEAFF. CDR3 bases: TGTGCCAGCAGTTCAACAGTGAACACTGAAGCTTTCTTT. The rearrangement uses TRBV6-5 and TRBJ1-1; D call uncertain. Germline V gene lookup returns CDR1 MNHEY and CDR2 SVGAGI. The CDR3 sequence is 13 residues long. V was pared by 4 bases and J by 0 bases, with 6 bases between.

This sequence joins TRBV10-3 and TRBJ1-1; D call uncertain. V shed 4 bases and J shed 7 bases, with 16 bases lying between them. The CDR3 extends over 14 amino acids. The germline CDR1 and CDR2 sequences are ENHRY and SYGVKD. The CDR3 loop reads CAISVESGFLEAFF. DNA for the CDR3: TGTGCCATCAGTGTGGAGTCAGGCTTCCTTGAAGCTTTCTTT.

In the case of this clone: One junction end does not reproduce the germline sequence, and a read error may be involved. The CDR3 coding sequence is TGCGCCCGCAGTGGACAGGGGGCCGGTGAGGAGACCCAGTACTTC. Translation: CARSGQGAGEETQYF. The chain employs TRBV10-1 and TRBJ2-5, with TRBD1 matching 11 bases. Germline loops: CDR1 WNHNN, CDR2 SYGVQD (reference sequence). The length of the CDR3 is 15 residues.

The chain couples TRBV12-3 or TRBV12-4 to TRBJ1-5; 9 bases line up with TRBD1. V lost 6 bases, J lost 10 bases, and 7 bases stayed unmatched. The CDR3 has 13 amino acids. CDR3 amino acids: CASRGQGGIPQHF. In DNA, the CDR3 is TGTGCCAGCAGGGGACAGGGTGGAATCCCCCAGCATTTT.

The chain couples TRBV7-2 to TRBJ1-3; no reliable D call. V lost 5 bases to trimming and J lost 4 bases, with 9 bases between them. The CDR3 has 13 amino acids. The germline gives CDR1 SGHTA, CDR2 FQGNSA. The CDR3: CASSASGGNTIYF. CDR3 DNA: TGTGCCAGCAGCGCTTCGGGCGGAAACACCATATATTTT.

The chain has TRBV18 and TRBJ1-2; TRBD1 agrees at 10 bases. Germline lookup yields CDR1 KGHSH and CDR2 LQKENI. Losses at the gene ends were 3 bases for V and 4 bases for J; bases not matched to a gene: 17. CDR3 size: 19 residues. CDR3 sequence: CASSPSLTGGSIWSYGYTF. CDR3 nucleotide sequence: TGTGCCAGCTCACCTTCTTTGACAGGGGGCTCTATATGGTCCTATGGCTACACCTTC.

The chain has TRBV5-1 and TRBJ2-5; no reliable D call. Deletions cut 4 bases from V and 3 bases from J, with 10 bases between. Germline V gene lookup returns CDR1 SGHRS and CDR2 YFSETQ. The CDR3 consists of 13 residues. In DNA form, the CDR3 reads TGCGCCAGCAGCCAGCAAGGAGAAGAGACCCAGTACTTC. It translates to CASSQQGEETQYF.

The J gene is TRBJ1-2, the V gene TRBV5-4; 7 nucleotides align to TRBD1. V lost 3 bases to trimming and J lost 0 bases; unmatched junction nucleotides: 2. The germline CDR1 and CDR2 sequences are SGHNT and YYREEE (reference sequence). The CDR3 totals 14 residues. CDR3 sequence (DNA): TGTGCCAGCAGCTCGGGACAGACTAACTATGGCTACACCTTC. This sequence encodes CASSSGQTNYGYTF. Drawing the rest from reference TRBV5-4 and TRBJ1-2, the complete variable domain is ETGVTQSPTHLIKTRGQQVTLRCSSQSGHNTVSWYQQALGQGPQFIFQYYREEENGRGNFPPRFSGLQFPNYSSELNVNALELDDSALYLCASSSGQTNYGYTFGSGTRLTVV.

The chain recombines TRBV5-1 with TRBJ1-2, with TRBD1 as a possible D gene (5 bases). V was shortened by 4 bases and J by 8 bases, with 21 bases between the two germline ends. CDR1 is SGHRS, CDR2 YFSETQ, per germline. The CDR3 loop spans 15 amino acids. CDR3 sequence reads: CASSRTGAGSSGYTF. The CDR3 coding sequence is TGCGCCAGCAGCCGAACCGGGGCAGGGTCGTCGGGCTACACCTTC. Filled out from reference TRBV5-1 and TRBJ1-2, the complete variable domain reads KAGVTQTPRYLIKTRGQQVTLSCSPISGHRSVSWYQQTPGQGLQFLFEYFSETQRNKGNFPGRFSGRQFSNSRSEMNVSTLELGDSALYLCASSRTGAGSSGYTFGSGTRLTVV.

This chain uses TRBV14 with TRBJ1-2, with D unclear. The length of the CDR3 is 14 residues. V was shortened by 1 base and J by 5 bases, with 11 bases between the two germline ends. From germline, CDR1 is SGHDN and CDR2 FVKESK. The CDR3, as DNA: TGTGCCAGCAGCCAAGTGGAGAGCGTTTATGGCTACACCTTC. Translating gives CASSQVESVYGYTF.

This chain joins TRBV11-2 and TRBJ1-3; 8 positions match TRBD1. This CDR3 is built from 18 residues. CDR1 SGHAT and CDR2 FQNNGV come from the germline V gene. The V segment lost 4 bases and the J segment 0 bases; nucleotides outside the gene matches: 11. CDR3 in DNA: TGTGCCAGCAGCTGGGGACAGGTTACTGCCCTCTCTGGAAACACCATATATTTT. Translating it yields CASSWGQVTALSGNTIYF.

This chain joins TRBV5-4 and TRBJ1-5; D not certain. Trimming took off 2 bases at V and 5 bases at J, with 5 bases between the two ends. The V gene's germline CDR1 is SGHNT and CDR2 YYREEE (reference sequence). The CDR3 is made up of 12 amino acids. The CDR3 DNA sequence: TGTGCCAGCAGCTTTGAGTATCAGCCCCAGCATTTT. Encoded protein: CASSFEYQPQHF.

The rearrangement uses TRBV3-1 (or the pseudogene TRBV3-2) and TRBJ1-5; D gene uncertain. Between the trimmed V and J ends, which lost 1 base and 3 bases, there was a span of 16 bases. Germline-derived CDR1 and CDR2 are LGHDT and YNNKEL (reference sequence). The CDR3 has 17 amino acids. The CDR3 reads CASSQGRRLRDNQPQHF. The CDR3 coding sequence is TGTGCCAGCAGCCAAGGAAGGAGACTCCGAGACAATCAGCCCCAGCATTTT.

This chain uses TRBV5-8 with TRBJ1-1; TRBD1 is a possible D gene (5 bases). Germline CDR1 SGHTS, CDR2 YDEGEE. The CDR3 runs 15 residues. V lost 0 bases and J 1 base, leaving 10 bases between the germline ends. In DNA form, the CDR3 reads TGTGCCAGCAGCTTGGAGGCAGGGTGGAACACTGAAGCTTTCTTT. This sequence encodes CASSLEAGWNTEAFF.

This CDR3 is CASSSLGTTYTEAFF. In nucleotides, the CDR3 is TGTGCCAGCAGCTCCTTAGGGACGACCTACACTGAAGCTTTCTTT. The J gene is TRBJ1-1, the V gene TRBV5-6; the D gene is possibly TRBD1 (5 bases). This CDR3 has 15 amino acids. Trimming pared 3 bases from V and 3 bases from J, leaving 15 bases between. Germline V gives CDR1 SGHDT, CDR2 YYEEEE.

V and J are TRBV6-6 and TRBJ2-3; possible D gene TRBD1, 6 bases. Trimming removed 5 bases from V and 0 bases from J, with 9 bases in between. CDR1 is MNHNY, CDR2 SVGAGI, per germline (reference sequence). The CDR3 runs to 14 residues. The CDR3 loop reads CASSQGGSTDTQYF. CDR3 coding DNA: TGTGCCAGCAGTCAAGGGGGTAGCACAGATACGCAGTATTTT.

CDR3 nucleotides: TGCGCCAGCAGCTTATCCGGGCTTGGGGCCAACGTCCTGACTTTC. Amino acid sequence: CASSLSGLGANVLTF. The chain combines TRBV5-1 with TRBJ2-6; no reliable D call. This CDR3 contains 15 residues. V lost 2 bases to trimming and J lost 3 bases, with 9 bases between them. Germline V CDR1 and CDR2: SGHRS, YFSETQ.

The chain links TRBV7-8 to TRBJ2-3; the match to TRBD2 covers 13 bases. The CDR3 covers 17 residues. The trim removed 2 bases at V and 3 bases at J, leaving 5 bases unmatched. Germline lookup yields CDR1 SGHVS and CDR2 FQNEAQ. CDR3 DNA sequence: TGTGCCAGCAGCTTACGGAGGACTAGCGGGGGTACAGATACGCAGTATTTT. The encoded protein is CASSLRRTSGGTDTQYF.

This clone occurred once. In DNA, the CDR3 is TGTGCCAGCTCCCCCAGGGACACCGGAAGCACAGATACGCAGTATTTT. Translated: CASSPRDTGSTDTQYF. The V call is TRBV18, the J call TRBJ2-3; tentatively, D is TRBD1 (6 bases). Germline V lookup: CDR1 KGHSH, CDR2 LQKENI. The CDR3 totals 16 residues. V shed 6 bases and J shed 0 bases, with 16 bases lying between them.

The V call is TRBV9, the J call TRBJ1-2; 9 nucleotides line up with TRBD1. CDR3 length: 15 amino acids. Germline CDR1 reads SGDLS; CDR2 reads YYNGEE. With 0 bases clipped from V and 2 bases from J, the junction kept 2 bases outside the gene matches. Here the CDR3 reads CASSVADRGNYGYTF. CDR3 coding DNA: TGTGCCAGCAGCGTAGCTGACAGGGGGAACTATGGCTACACCTTC.